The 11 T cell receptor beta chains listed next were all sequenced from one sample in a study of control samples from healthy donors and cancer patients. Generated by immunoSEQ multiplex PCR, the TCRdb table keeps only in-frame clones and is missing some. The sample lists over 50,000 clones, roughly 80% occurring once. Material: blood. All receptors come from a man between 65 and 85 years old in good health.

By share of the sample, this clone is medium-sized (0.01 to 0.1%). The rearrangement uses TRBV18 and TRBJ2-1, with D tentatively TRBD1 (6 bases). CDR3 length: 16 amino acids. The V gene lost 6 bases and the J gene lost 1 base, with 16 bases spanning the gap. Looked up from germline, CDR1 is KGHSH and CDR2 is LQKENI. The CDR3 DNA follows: TGTGCCAGCTCGGAACGACAGGAACCGTCCTACAATGAGCAGTTCTTC. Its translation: CASSERQEPSYNEQFF. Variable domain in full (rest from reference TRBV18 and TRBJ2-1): NAGVMQNPRHLVRRRGQEARLRCSPMKGHSHVYWYRQLPEEGLKFMVYLQKENIIDESGMPKERFSAEFPKEGPSILRIQQVVRGDSAAYFCASSERQEPSYNEQFFGPGTRLTVL.

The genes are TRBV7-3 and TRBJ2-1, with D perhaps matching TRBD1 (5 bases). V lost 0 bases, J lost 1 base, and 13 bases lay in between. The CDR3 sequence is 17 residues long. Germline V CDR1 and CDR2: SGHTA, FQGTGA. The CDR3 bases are TGTGCCAGCAGCTTAACAGGTGGCAGGGCTTCCTACAATGAGCAGTTCTTC. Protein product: CASSLTGGRASYNEQFF.

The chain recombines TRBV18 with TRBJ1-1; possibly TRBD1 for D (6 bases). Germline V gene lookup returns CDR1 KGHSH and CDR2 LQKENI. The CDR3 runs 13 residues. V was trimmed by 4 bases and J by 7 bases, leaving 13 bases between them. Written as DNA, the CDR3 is TGTGCCAGCTCACGTACGACAGGATTTGAAGCTTTCTTT. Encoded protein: CASSRTTGFEAFF.

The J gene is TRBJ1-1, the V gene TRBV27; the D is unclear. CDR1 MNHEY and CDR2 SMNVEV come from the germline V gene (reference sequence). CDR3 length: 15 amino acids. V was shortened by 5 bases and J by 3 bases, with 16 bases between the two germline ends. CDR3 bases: TGTGCCAGCAGTAGACCCGGCAGGACTTACACTGAAGCTTTCTTT. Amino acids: CASSRPGRTYTEAFF.

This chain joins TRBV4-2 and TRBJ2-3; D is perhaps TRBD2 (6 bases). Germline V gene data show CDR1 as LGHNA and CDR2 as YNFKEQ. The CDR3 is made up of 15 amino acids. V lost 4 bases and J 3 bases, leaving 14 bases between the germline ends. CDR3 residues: CASSLEGQGTDTQYF. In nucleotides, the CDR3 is TGTGCCAGCAGCCTGGAGGGCCAAGGGACAGATACGCAGTATTTT.

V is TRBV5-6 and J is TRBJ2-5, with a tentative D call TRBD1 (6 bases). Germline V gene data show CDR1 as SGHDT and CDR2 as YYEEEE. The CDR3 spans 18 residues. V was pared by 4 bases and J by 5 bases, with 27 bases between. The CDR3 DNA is TGTGCCAGCAGCCTACAAAGGACAGTGACCGTCCTTAGGGAGACCCAGTACTTC. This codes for CASSLQRTVTVLRETQYF. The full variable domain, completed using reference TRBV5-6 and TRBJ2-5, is DAGVTQSPTHLIKTRGQQVTLRCSPKSGHDTVSWYQQALGQGPQFIFQYYEEEERQRGNFPDRFSGHQFPNYSSELNVNALLLGDSALYLCASSLQRTVTVLRETQYFGPGTRLLVL.

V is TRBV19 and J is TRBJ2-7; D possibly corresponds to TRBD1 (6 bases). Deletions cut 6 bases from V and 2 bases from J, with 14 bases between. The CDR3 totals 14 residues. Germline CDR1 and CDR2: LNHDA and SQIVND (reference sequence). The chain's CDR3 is CASSLGGFAYEQYF. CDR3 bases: TGTGCCAGTAGCCTAGGGGGTTTTGCCTACGAGCAGTACTTC. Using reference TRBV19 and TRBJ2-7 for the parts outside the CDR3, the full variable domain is DGGITQSPKYLFRKEGQNVTLSCEQNLNHDAMYWYRQDPGQGLRLIYYSQIVNDFQKGDIAEGYSVSREKKESFPLTVTSAQKNPTAFYLCASSLGGFAYEQYFGPGTRLTVT.

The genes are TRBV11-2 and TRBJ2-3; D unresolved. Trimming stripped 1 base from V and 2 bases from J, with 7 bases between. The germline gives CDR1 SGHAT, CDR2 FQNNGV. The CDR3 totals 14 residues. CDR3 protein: CASSLARFTDTQYF. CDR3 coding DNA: TGTGCCAGCAGCTTAGCCAGGTTCACAGATACGCAGTATTTT.

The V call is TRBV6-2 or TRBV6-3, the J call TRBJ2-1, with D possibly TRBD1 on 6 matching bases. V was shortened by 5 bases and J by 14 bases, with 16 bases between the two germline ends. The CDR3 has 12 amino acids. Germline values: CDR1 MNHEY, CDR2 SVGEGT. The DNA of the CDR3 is TGTGCCAGCAGTAGGAGGACAGCAGAAGAGTTCTTC. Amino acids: CASSRRTAEEFF.

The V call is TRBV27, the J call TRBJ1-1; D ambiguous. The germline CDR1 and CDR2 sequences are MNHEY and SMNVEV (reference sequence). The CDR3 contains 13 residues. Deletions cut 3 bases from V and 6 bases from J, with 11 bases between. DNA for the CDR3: TGTGCCAGCAGTTTGGCCGGCCAGGCTGAAGCTTTCTTT. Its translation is CASSLAGQAEAFF.

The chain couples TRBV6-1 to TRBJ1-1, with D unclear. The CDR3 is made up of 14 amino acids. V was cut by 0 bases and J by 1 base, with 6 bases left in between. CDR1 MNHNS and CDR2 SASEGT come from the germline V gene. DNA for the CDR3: TGTGCCAGCAGTGAAGCGCTAGGGAACACTGAAGCTTTCTTT. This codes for CASSEALGNTEAFF.